This T cell receptor beta chain is drawn from a study of shared clonotypes between healthy human individuals. Study overall: CD4 naive cells filled three plates per donor, CD4 memory three, CD8 naive two and CD8 memory one.

Study observations and caveats: Despite large depth, rarefaction showed incomplete sorted-subset sequencing. Depth of sequencing was expected to influence donor clonotype sharing. In contrast to clonotypes shared by all four donors, non-shared clonotypes had lower generation probabilities.

Assay used: immunoSEQ multiplex PCR; TCRdb lists only in-frame clones, some missing. This sample has about 2.3 million clones; less than 95% occur once, and the top ten carry 0.3% to 0.45%. This CDR3 is built from 14 residues. Germline V gene sequence: CDR1 SEHNR, CDR2 FQNEAQ (reference sequence). Trimming removed 0 bases from V and 2 bases from J, with 7 bases in between. As to this clone: Its antigen is unidentified. Other DNA sequences in the sample encode the same CDR3.

The sample consisted of naive CD4+ T cells from PBMCs. The subset is: CD45RA+ positively selected. The source is a man younger than 35 in good health. Some clones in this sample may be carry-over from other donors' samples. The chain employs TRBV7-9 and TRBJ2-5, with D uncertain. In nucleotides, the CDR3 is TGTGCCAGCAGCTTAGCTGGCCTACAAGAGACCCAGTACTTC. Translating gives CASSLAGLQETQYF.